The rows below give T cell receptor beta chains drawn from one sample of a study of patients and donors after allogeneic stem cell transplantation. In TCRdb, the RT-PCR reads were re-called with MiXCR into one record per CDR3 protein. The data hold about 960,000 distinct CDR3 sequences, with more than 15% observed a single time. Material for sequencing was blood, either unsorted or a sorted T cell fraction (not recorded which). Receptors originate from a human donor who was either an allogeneic HSCT recipient or a stem cell or donor lymphocyte infusion donor (not recorded which). It is not recorded whose cells these are; they may come from a transplant donor. Each CDR3 is given with its conserved first and last residue. A D gene is named only where the DNA matches it firmly. Rows may omit the clone size; those that give it use once, few, many or a size class.

>TRBJ1-2|.|TRBD1|TRBV5-1
CASSHSTGLNGYTF
TGCGCCAGCAGCCATTCGACAGGGTTAAATGGCTACACCTTC
>TRBJ1-5|.|TRBD1|TRBV6-4
CASTAGTGGSNQPQHF
TGTGCCAGCACAGCCGGGACAGGGGGTAGCAATCAGCCCCAGCATTTT
>TRBJ1-2|.|.|TRBV6-5
CASSYSLQVSYGYTF
TGTGCCAGCAGTTACTCCTTACAGGTGTCTTATGGCTACACCTTC
>TRBJ2-1|many|.|TRBV20-1
CSAEGPGSSYNEQFF
TGCAGTGCTGAAGGGCCGGGTTCCTCCTACAATGAGCAGTTCTTC
>TRBJ2-1|.|.|TRBV7-2
CASSASPTGGRNEQFF
TGTGCCAGCAGCGCATCTCCGACCGGGGGTCGAAATGAGCAGTTCTTC
>TRBJ2-7|.|.|TRBV29-1
CSAGQSAYEQYF
TGCAGCGCAGGACAGTCCGCCTACGAGCAGTACTTC
>TRBJ2-3|few|.|TRBV20-1
CSAQEDTDTQYF
TGCAGTGCACAGGAAGACACAGATACGCAGTATTTT
>TRBJ1-2|.|.|TRBV20-1
CSAMGGYTF
TGCAGTGCTATGGGGGGCTACACCTTC
>TRBJ2-7|.|.|TRBV20-1
CSAITGKAAYEQYF
TGCAGTGCAATAACAGGGAAAGCTGCCTACGAGCAGTACTTC
>TRBJ1-2|many|.|TRBV29-1
CSVEDPPLGYTF
TGCAGCGTTGAAGATCCCCCGCTGGGCTACACCTTC
>TRBJ1-3|many|.|TRBV20-1
CSALPGTLGNTIYF
TGCAGTGCTCTCCCCGGGACCCTTGGAAACACCATATATTTT
>TRBJ1-4|few|TRBD1|TRBV19
CASSTRQGRTNEKLFF
TGTGCCAGTAGTACCCGACAGGGGCGGACTAATGAAAAACTGTTTTTT
>TRBJ2-4|.|TRBD2|TRBV15
CATSSVSGSRYGKNIQYF
TGTGCCACCAGCAGTGTTAGCGGGAGCCGATACGGCAAAAACATTCAGTACTTC
>TRBJ1-5|.|.|TRBV12-3/TRBV12-4
CASSLSRFQPQHF
TGTGCCAGCAGTTTAAGCAGGTTTCAGCCCCAGCATTTT
>TRBJ1-2|few|.|TRBV7-9
CASSLDYRGYGYTF
TGTGCCAGCAGCTTAGATTATCGCGGCTATGGCTACACCTTC
>TRBJ2-3|.|TRBD2|TRBV2
CARGGGSTDTQYF
TGTGCCAGGGGCGGGGGTAGCACAGATACGCAGTATTTT
>TRBJ2-5|many|.|TRBV29-1
CSVGRGKETQYF
TGCAGCGTTGGGAGAGGAAAAGAGACCCAGTACTTC
>TRBJ1-2|.|TRBD1|TRBV20-1
CSASWTGVYGYTF
TGCAGTGCTAGCTGGACAGGGGTCTATGGCTACACCTTC
>TRBJ2-7|.|.|TRBV20-1
CSAYEGEQYF
TGCAGTGCTTACGAGGGCGAGCAGTACTTC
>TRBJ1-1|.|.|TRBV20-1
CSARQGRRNTEAFF
TGCAGTGCTAGGCAGGGAAGGCGGAACACTGAAGCTTTCTTT
>TRBJ2-3|few|TRBD1|TRBV12-3/TRBV12-4
CASSPYRGRTDTQYF
TGTGCCAGCAGTCCCTACAGGGGGCGCACAGATACGCAGTATTTT
>TRBJ2-5|once|.|TRBV6-1
CASSPEGGRGETQYF
TGTGCCAGCAGTCCCGAGGGAGGTCGTGGAGAGACCCAGTACTTC
>TRBJ2-1|few|TRBD2|TRBV6-1
CASSRGTSGHNEQFF
TGTGCCAGCAGCCGAGGGACTAGCGGCCACAATGAGCAGTTCTTC
>TRBJ1-1|few|.|TRBV12-3/TRBV12-4
CASSLETSLGAFF
TGTGCCAGCAGTTTAGAGACCTCCCTGGGAGCTTTCTTT
>TRBJ1-1|few|.|TRBV4-1
CASSPSGTRNTEAFF
TGCGCCAGCAGCCCCTCCGGGACGAGGAACACTGAAGCTTTCTTT
>TRBJ2-5|.|.|TRBV5-1
CASSLGAGKETQYF
TGCGCCAGCAGCTTGGGAGCAGGGAAAGAGACCCAGTACTTC
>TRBJ2-5|few|.|TRBV12-3/TRBV12-4
CASSLRQGQTQYF
TGTGCCAGCAGTTTACGGCAGGGACAGACCCAGTACTTC
>TRBJ1-1|.|.|TRBV5-6
CAVKGLNTEAFF
TGTGCCGTTAAAGGCCTGAACACTGAAGCTTTCTTT
>TRBJ2-7|few|.|TRBV4-1
CASSRGGGAAYEQYF
TGCGCCAGCAGCCGCGGCGGCGGAGCCGCCTACGAGCAGTACTTC
>TRBJ1-4|few|.|TRBV6-5
CASSYSGGTRNEKLFF
TGTGCCAGCAGTTACTCCGGGGGGACTAGGAATGAAAAACTGTTTTTT
>TRBJ1-5|many|.|TRBV20-1
CSARQYSNQPQHF
TGCAGTGCTAGACAGTATAGCAATCAGCCCCAGCATTTT
>TRBJ2-3|.|.|TRBV6-2/TRBV6-3
CASSYLTETASTDTQYF
TGTGCCAGCAGTTACTTAACCGAGACAGCTAGCACAGATACGCAGTATTTT